A selection of T cell receptor beta chains follows, all from one sample in a study of beta chain features in type 1 diabetes. Produced via immunoSEQ multiplex PCR; TCRdb's table is partial and in-frame only. The repertoire holds about 160,000 clones, approximately 62% seen once, with roughly 0.095% in the top ten. Sequencing input: naive CD4+ T cells from blood. These receptors were collected from a young man with type 1 diabetes. Each CDR3 is given with its conserved first and last residue. The order of the fields is clone size, D gene, V gene, J gene, CDR3 protein, CDR3 DNA. D genes are given only for firm matches. Clone size is shown for a subset of rows, as once, few, many or a class of expanded clone.

clone size: NA; D gene: NA; V gene: TRBV20-1; J gene: TRBJ2-2; CDR3 protein: CSAPGAGELFF; CDR3 DNA: TGCAGTGCTCCGGGAGCCGGGGAGCTGTTTTTT
clone size: once; D gene: NA; V gene: TRBV5-4; J gene: TRBJ1-4; CDR3 protein: CASSFRGKNEKLFF; CDR3 DNA: TGTGCCAGCAGCTTCCGGGGGAAGAATGAAAAACTGTTTTTT
clone size: NA; D gene: TRBD2; V gene: TRBV11-2; J gene: TRBJ2-3; CDR3 protein: CASSFTSGTSTDTQYF; CDR3 DNA: TGTGCCAGCAGCTTTACTAGCGGAACTAGCACAGATACGCAGTATTTT
clone size: few; D gene: TRBD1; V gene: TRBV5-1; J gene: TRBJ2-3; CDR3 protein: CASSSGQGTDTQYF; CDR3 DNA: TGCGCCAGCAGCTCTGGACAGGGAACAGATACGCAGTATTTT
clone size: NA; D gene: TRBD1; V gene: TRBV7-9; J gene: TRBJ2-3; CDR3 protein: CASSPRGQVTDTQYF; CDR3 DNA: TGTGCCAGCAGCCCGCGAGGACAGGTCACAGATACGCAGTATTTT
clone size: NA; D gene: TRBD1; V gene: TRBV18; J gene: TRBJ2-1; CDR3 protein: CASSPPTGGRSYNEQFF; CDR3 DNA: TGTGCCAGCTCACCACCCACAGGGGGGCGGTCCTACAATGAGCAGTTCTTC
clone size: NA; D gene: NA; V gene: TRBV9; J gene: TRBJ2-3; CDR3 protein: CASSVLADVTDTQYF; CDR3 DNA: TGTGCCAGCAGCGTCTTAGCGGATGTCACAGATACGCAGTATTTT
clone size: NA; D gene: NA; V gene: TRBV6-1; J gene: TRBJ2-3; CDR3 protein: CASSEGGGTDTQYF; CDR3 DNA: TGTGCCAGCAGTGAAGGGGGTGGCACAGATACGCAGTATTTT
clone size: few; D gene: NA; V gene: TRBV30; J gene: TRBJ2-1; CDR3 protein: CAWTPESYNEQFF; CDR3 DNA: TGTGCCTGGACCCCGGAATCCTACAATGAGCAGTTCTTC
clone size: once; D gene: NA; V gene: TRBV9; J gene: TRBJ1-4; CDR3 protein: CASSVALGKRGEKLFF; CDR3 DNA: TGTGCCAGCAGCGTAGCGCTCGGGAAACGGGGTGAAAAACTGTTTTTT
clone size: few; D gene: TRBD1; V gene: TRBV7-9; J gene: TRBJ2-7; CDR3 protein: CASSSTGAHEQYF; CDR3 DNA: TGTGCCAGCAGCTCGACAGGGGCCCACGAGCAGTACTTC
clone size: NA; D gene: TRBD2; V gene: TRBV7-2; J gene: TRBJ2-1; CDR3 protein: CASTKAGGPNNEQFF; CDR3 DNA: TGTGCCAGCACCAAAGCGGGGGGGCCCAACAATGAGCAGTTCTTC
clone size: NA; D gene: NA; V gene: TRBV4-1; J gene: TRBJ2-7; CDR3 protein: CASSQGERDYEQYF; CDR3 DNA: TGCGCCAGCAGCCAAGGTGAAAGGGACTACGAGCAGTACTTC
clone size: NA; D gene: NA; V gene: TRBV20-1; J gene: TRBJ1-6; CDR3 protein: CSAYNSPDLHF; CDR3 DNA: TGCAGTGCATATAATTCACCGGACCTCCACTTT
clone size: few; D gene: TRBD1; V gene: TRBV29-1; J gene: TRBJ2-5; CDR3 protein: CSVERTGAGGTQYF; CDR3 DNA: TGCAGCGTTGAACGGACAGGGGCCGGAGGGACCCAGTACTTC
clone size: NA; D gene: TRBD1; V gene: TRBV12-5; J gene: TRBJ1-2; CDR3 protein: CASGLFPGGYGYTF; CDR3 DNA: TGTGCTAGTGGTTTGTTTCCAGGGGGCTATGGCTACACCTTC
clone size: NA; D gene: TRBD1; V gene: TRBV30; J gene: TRBJ1-4; CDR3 protein: CAWTTQTGGEKLFF; CDR3 DNA: TGTGCCTGGACCACACAGACAGGGGGAGAAAAACTGTTTTTT
clone size: few; D gene: TRBD1; V gene: TRBV9; J gene: TRBJ2-3; CDR3 protein: CASSGPGQGTDTQYF; CDR3 DNA: TGTGCCAGCAGCGGACCGGGACAGGGGACAGATACGCAGTATTTT
clone size: NA; D gene: NA; V gene: TRBV30; J gene: TRBJ1-5; CDR3 protein: CAWSVSSNQPQHF; CDR3 DNA: TGTGCCTGGAGTGTAAGTAGCAATCAGCCCCAGCATTTT
clone size: NA; D gene: TRBD1; V gene: TRBV20-1; J gene: TRBJ2-3; CDR3 protein: CSALRDRGQYF; CDR3 DNA: TGCAGTGCTCTCCGGGACAGGGGGCAGTATTTT
clone size: NA; D gene: NA; V gene: TRBV25-1; J gene: TRBJ2-1; CDR3 protein: CASSGMLAIEQFF; CDR3 DNA: TGTGCCAGCAGTGGCATGCTTGCGATCGAGCAGTTCTTC
clone size: NA; D gene: NA; V gene: TRBV10-3; J gene: TRBJ2-7; CDR3 protein: CAIRGDGSSYEQYF; CDR3 DNA: TGTGCCATCAGGGGGGACGGCAGCTCCTACGAGCAGTACTTC
clone size: NA; D gene: NA; V gene: TRBV14; J gene: TRBJ1-1; CDR3 protein: CASSHSRARSEAFF; CDR3 DNA: TGTGCCAGCAGCCACTCCCGGGCAAGGAGTGAAGCTTTCTTT
clone size: NA; D gene: TRBD1; V gene: TRBV10-2; J gene: TRBJ1-4; CDR3 protein: CASSGSRDRRRVF; CDR3 DNA: TGCGCCAGCAGTGGCTCTCGGGACAGGCGACGCGTATTT
clone size: few; D gene: NA; V gene: TRBV18; J gene: TRBJ2-5; CDR3 protein: CASSPSFSQETQYF; CDR3 DNA: TGTGCCAGCTCACCAAGCTTCAGCCAAGAGACCCAGTACTTC
clone size: few; D gene: NA; V gene: TRBV20-1; J gene: TRBJ1-2; CDR3 protein: CSATDSHGYTF; CDR3 DNA: TGCAGTGCGACGGACTCACATGGCTACACCTTC
clone size: NA; D gene: TRBD1; V gene: TRBV7-2; J gene: TRBJ2-1; CDR3 protein: CASSTGQGAGEQFF; CDR3 DNA: TGTGCCAGCAGCACGGGACAGGGGGCCGGTGAGCAGTTCTTC
clone size: NA; D gene: NA; V gene: TRBV29-1; J gene: TRBJ2-7; CDR3 protein: CSVQAGGWESSYEQYF; CDR3 DNA: TGCAGCGTTCAAGCGGGTGGTTGGGAATCCTCCTACGAGCAGTACTTC
clone size: few; D gene: NA; V gene: TRBV29-1; J gene: TRBJ2-5; CDR3 protein: CSVVMETQYF; CDR3 DNA: TGCAGCGTTGTGATGGAGACCCAGTACTTC
clone size: once; D gene: TRBD1; V gene: TRBV29-1; J gene: TRBJ2-1; CDR3 protein: CSVENRGRYNEQFF; CDR3 DNA: TGCAGCGTTGAGAACAGGGGGAGATACAATGAGCAGTTCTTC
clone size: once; D gene: NA; V gene: TRBV4-1; J gene: TRBJ2-3; CDR3 protein: CASSQVLSSGTDTQYF; CDR3 DNA: TGCGCCAGCAGCCAAGTGCTGTCTAGCGGCACAGATACGCAGTATTTT
clone size: few; D gene: NA; V gene: TRBV9; J gene: TRBJ2-7; CDR3 protein: CASSPRTKTYEQYF; CDR3 DNA: TGTGCCAGCAGCCCCAGGACCAAAACCTACGAGCAGTACTTC
clone size: NA; D gene: NA; V gene: TRBV29-1; J gene: TRBJ1-2; CDR3 protein: CSVEIRQGNYGYTF; CDR3 DNA: TGCAGCGTTGAAATCCGCCAGGGGAACTATGGCTACACCTTC
clone size: NA; D gene: NA; V gene: TRBV9; J gene: TRBJ2-5; CDR3 protein: CASSVAVGSLSSNQETQYF; CDR3 DNA: TGTGCCAGCAGCGTCGCCGTCGGGTCCCTCTCCAGTAACCAAGAGACCCAGTACTTC
clone size: NA; D gene: TRBD2; V gene: TRBV5-1; J gene: TRBJ2-3; CDR3 protein: CASSLLAGAYTDTQYF; CDR3 DNA: TGCGCCAGCAGCCTTCTAGCGGGCGCTTACACAGATACGCAGTATTTT
clone size: few; D gene: NA; V gene: TRBV10-3; J gene: TRBJ2-7; CDR3 protein: CAISDLRHEQYF; CDR3 DNA: TGTGCCATCAGTGACTTGCGCCACGAGCAGTACTTC
clone size: few; D gene: NA; V gene: TRBV20-1; J gene: TRBJ2-1; CDR3 protein: CSAAKGSEQFF; CDR3 DNA: TGCAGTGCTGCGAAGGGCTCTGAGCAGTTCTTC
clone size: NA; D gene: NA; V gene: TRBV25-1; J gene: TRBJ2-1; CDR3 protein: CASSELRSQYNEQFF; CDR3 DNA: TGTGCCAGCAGTGAATTGCGGTCCCAGTACAATGAGCAGTTCTTC
clone size: NA; D gene: NA; V gene: TRBV14; J gene: TRBJ2-5; CDR3 protein: CASSQDVTARYGAQDF; CDR3 DNA: TGTGCCAGCAGCCAAGATGTAACAGCCCGTTATGGGGCTCAAGACTTC
clone size: few; D gene: TRBD1; V gene: TRBV29-1; J gene: TRBJ2-3; CDR3 protein: CSAKPTGADTQYF; CDR3 DNA: TGCAGCGCCAAACCGACAGGGGCAGATACGCAGTATTTT
clone size: NA; D gene: NA; V gene: TRBV7-2; J gene: TRBJ1-2; CDR3 protein: CASTPEAGTGYTF; CDR3 DNA: TGTGCCAGCACCCCCGAGGCGGGGACGGGCTACACCTTC
clone size: NA; D gene: NA; V gene: TRBV29-1; J gene: TRBJ2-2; CDR3 protein: CSVEGSSNTGELFF; CDR3 DNA: TGCAGCGTTGAGGGGTCTTCGAACACCGGGGAGCTGTTTTTT
clone size: NA; D gene: NA; V gene: TRBV2; J gene: TRBJ2-5; CDR3 protein: CASNLREETQYF; CDR3 DNA: TGTGCCAGCAACCTCAGGGAGGAGACCCAGTACTTC
clone size: NA; D gene: NA; V gene: TRBV30; J gene: TRBJ1-1; CDR3 protein: CAWSYTEAFF; CDR3 DNA: TGTGCCTGGAGTTACACTGAAGCTTTCTTT
clone size: NA; D gene: NA; V gene: TRBV7-2; J gene: TRBJ2-3; CDR3 protein: CASSSVTPSGVQYF; CDR3 DNA: TGTGCCAGCAGCTCGGTCACCCCTAGTGGTGTGCAGTATTTT
clone size: NA; D gene: NA; V gene: TRBV2; J gene: TRBJ2-7; CDR3 protein: CASSRDTRYEQYF; CDR3 DNA: TGTGCCAGCAGCAGGGACACGCGCTACGAGCAGTACTTC
clone size: NA; D gene: TRBD1; V gene: TRBV30; J gene: TRBJ2-2; CDR3 protein: CAWSTGGTGELFF; CDR3 DNA: TGTGCCTGGAGTACAGGGGGAACCGGGGAGCTGTTTTTT
clone size: NA; D gene: NA; V gene: TRBV7-2; J gene: TRBJ1-1; CDR3 protein: CASSLQPGAAEAFF; CDR3 DNA: TGTGCCAGCAGCCTCCAACCAGGGGCTGCGGAAGCTTTCTTT
clone size: NA; D gene: NA; V gene: TRBV5-4; J gene: TRBJ2-2; CDR3 protein: CASSLGQGNTGELFF; CDR3 DNA: TGTGCCAGCAGCTTGGGGCAGGGGAACACCGGGGAGCTGTTTTTT
clone size: few; D gene: NA; V gene: TRBV4-3; J gene: TRBJ1-4; CDR3 protein: CASSQDTVNSEKLFF; CDR3 DNA: TGCGCCAGCAGCCAAGATACAGTAAACAGTGAAAAACTGTTTTTT
clone size: NA; D gene: NA; V gene: TRBV10-3; J gene: TRBJ2-7; CDR3 protein: CAISAGTAVYEQYF; CDR3 DNA: TGTGCCATCAGTGCAGGCACAGCCGTATACGAGCAGTACTTC
clone size: NA; D gene: TRBD1; V gene: TRBV5-1; J gene: TRBJ1-1; CDR3 protein: CASSPTSGGTEAFF; CDR3 DNA: TGCGCCAGCAGCCCTACTTCAGGGGGCACTGAAGCTTTCTTT
clone size: NA; D gene: TRBD2; V gene: TRBV29-1; J gene: TRBJ2-3; CDR3 protein: CSVEDPPGGDTQYF; CDR3 DNA: TGCAGCGTTGAAGACCCTCCCGGGGGGGATACGCAGTATTTT
clone size: NA; D gene: TRBD1; V gene: TRBV30; J gene: TRBJ1-6; CDR3 protein: CAWSPGGNSPLHF; CDR3 DNA: TGTGCCTGGAGCCCAGGGGGCAATTCACCCCTCCACTTT
clone size: NA; D gene: NA; V gene: TRBV7-9; J gene: TRBJ2-3; CDR3 protein: CASRPTDTQYF; CDR3 DNA: TGTGCCAGCCGTCCCACAGATACGCAGTATTTT